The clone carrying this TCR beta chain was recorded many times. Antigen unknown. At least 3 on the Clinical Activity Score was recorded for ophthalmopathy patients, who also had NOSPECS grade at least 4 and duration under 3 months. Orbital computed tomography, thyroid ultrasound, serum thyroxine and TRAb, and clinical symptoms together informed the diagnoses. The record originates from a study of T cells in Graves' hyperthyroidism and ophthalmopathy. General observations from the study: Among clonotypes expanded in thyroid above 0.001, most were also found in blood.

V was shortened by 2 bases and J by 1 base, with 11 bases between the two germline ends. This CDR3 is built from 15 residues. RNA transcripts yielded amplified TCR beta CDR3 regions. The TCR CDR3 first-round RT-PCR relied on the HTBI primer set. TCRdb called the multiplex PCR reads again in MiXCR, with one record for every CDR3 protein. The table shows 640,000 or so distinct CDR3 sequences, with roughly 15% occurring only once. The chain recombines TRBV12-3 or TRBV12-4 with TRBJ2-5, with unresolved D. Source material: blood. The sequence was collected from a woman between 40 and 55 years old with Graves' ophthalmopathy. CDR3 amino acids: CASSLQPKSQETQYF. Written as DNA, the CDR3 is TGTGCCAGCAGTTTACAGCCTAAGTCCCAAGAGACCCAGTACTTC.